This T cell receptor beta chain came from a study of blood T cell repertoires in COVID-19 (dated by TCRdb to the early 2020s). Turning to the overall study: The collaborator samples originated in the United States, Italy and Spain and spanned the acute and convalescent phases of COVID-19. The material from the prospective study consisted of cDNA or gDNA derived from T cells, B-cell-depleted T cells, or PBMCs. Deeply sampled blood TCRbeta repertoires from subjects exposed to, actively infected with, or recovered from COVID-19 were included in the dataset. The repertoires were released in a freely available public database meant as a resource for research on the immune response to SARS-CoV-2. The samples were drawn from the first 160 participants of the ongoing ImmuneRACE study and from some 1,300 subjects provided by 6 global collaborators. Nearly every sample came with metadata listing a de-identified subject ID, COVID-19 status, age in years and sex. Where HLA class I and class II types were available, the types were taken from metadata supplied by the sample provider, not from assay-based typing. General conclusions and limits of the study: Clinical and demographic metadata were provided uncurated, with the amount varying by source and participant.

As regards this clone: What antigen it recognizes has not been identified. No much larger clonotype is one base removed from it; base qualities were not supplied.

TCRbeta CDR3 regions were amplified from genomic DNA by means of the immunoSEQ Assay, a bias-controlled multiplex PCR. Per the source publication's procedure: Within the assay, amplification of reference gene primers was used to estimate how many nucleated cells each sample contained. Sequence reads were collapsed and filtered to measure the absolute abundance of every unique TCRbeta CDR3 rearrangement. Productive Simpson clonality was computed per sample as the square root of Simpson's diversity index over productive rearrangements. Entries here come from immuneACCESS through TCRdb and include only in-frame sequences with V and J called. Some clones fail to appear in such tables; in the studies checked, an unresolved V gene covers under half of the shortfall, and the cause of the remainder is unknown. The DNA was the basis for D and trimming; V, J and clone size are from that table. A total of about 130,000 clones appear in this sample, roughly nine tenths of them only once. The top ten clonotypes cover approximately 2% of the sample.

The germline V and J ends show losses of 1 base and 9 bases respectively, and no gene match explains 2 bases of the junction. From a lookup of the germline V gene, CDR1 and CDR2 are SGHAT and FQNNGV. The CDR3 covers 14 residues, taking in both the cysteine and the phenylalanine. Of the read, only the CDR3 DNA is kept; its 42 bases are in frame from base 1. At one collaborating source in Seattle, patients were enrolled during active infection and were followed longitudinally through the course of disease. Each collaborating institution followed its own protocols to collect whole blood in K2EDTA tubes. For TCRbeta analysis, collaborator samples were shipped as frozen whole blood, as isolated PBMCs, or as DNA extracted from either sample type.

The sequence derives from a man aged 50 or older with COVID-19, enrolled during active disease. What was sequenced was peripheral blood. In this chain, TRBV11-2 is recombined with TRBJ2-1; 11 middle bases align to TRBD2. In nucleotides, the sequence is TGTGCCAGCAGCTTAGGTCTAGCGGGAGGTGAGCAGTTCTTC. It translates to CASSLGLAGGEQFF. The full variable domain, completed from the reference TRBV11-2 and TRBJ2-1 proteins outside the CDR3, reads EAGVAQSPRYKIIEKRQSVAFWCNPISGHATLYWYQQILGQGPKLLIQFQNNGVVDDSQLPKDRFSAERLKGVDSTLKIQPAKLEDSAVYLCASSLGLAGGEQFFGPGTRLTVL.